These T cell receptor beta chains were read from a single sample in a study of T cells in Graves' hyperthyroidism and ophthalmopathy. MiXCR, applied by TCRdb to the multiplex PCR reads, yields one record per CDR3 protein. The top ten clones hold less than 25% of a sample with roughly 170,000 distinct CDR3 sequences, less than 10% of them seen once. The source material was blood. These receptors were collected from a woman younger than 35 with Graves' hyperthyroidism that later progressed to Graves' ophthalmopathy. CDR3s include the opening cysteine and the closing phenylalanine or tryptophan. A D gene is named only where the DNA matches it firmly. The size of a clone is reported for some rows only, either as once, few or many, or as a class for expanded clones.

j_gene	abundance	d_gene	v_gene	CDR3nt	CDR3aa
TRBJ1-4	few	TRBD1	TRBV29-1	TGCAGCGTTGAGATGAGGGGGCTGGGTGAAAAACTGTTTTTT	CSVEMRGLGEKLFF
TRBJ1-1	many	NA	TRBV15	TGTGCCACCAGCAGAGGTGAAGGATGGACTGAAGCTTTCTTT	CATSRGEGWTEAFF
TRBJ2-3	many	NA	TRBV5-1	TGCGCCAGCAGCCGTGGCAGGGGTTCCGAGATTGGTACGCAGTATTTT	CASSRGRGSEIGTQYF
TRBJ2-7	many	NA	TRBV11-2	TGTGCCAGCAGCTTACGACTAGTAGAGCAGTACTTC	CASSLRLVEQYF
TRBJ2-1	many	NA	TRBV18	TGTGCCAGCTCACCAACTACTAGGCAAGAGCAGTTCTTC	CASSPTTRQEQFF
TRBJ1-6	many	TRBD1	TRBV12-3/TRBV12-4	TGTGCCAGCAGTTCAGGGGGTAATTCACCCCTCCACTTT	CASSSGGNSPLHF
TRBJ2-7	many	NA	TRBV20-1	TGCAGTGCTGAAGTAGCGGAAAGTTCCTACGAGCAGTACTTC	CSAEVAESSYEQYF
TRBJ1-2	many	TRBD1	TRBV7-8	TGTGCCAGCAGCTACGGAGGACCACCACGGACAGGGCCCAAAGGCTACACCTTC	CASSYGGPPRTGPKGYTF
TRBJ1-3	many	NA	TRBV28	TGTGCCAGCAGTTGGACCTCTTCTGGAAACACCATATATTTT	CASSWTSSGNTIYF
TRBJ2-7	NA	NA	TRBV2	TGTGCCAGCAGTGAAAGGGAGGTGGTTACGGCCTTC	CASSEREVVTAF
TRBJ1-1	many	TRBD1	TRBV19	TGTGCCAGTAAAGGGGGGCCCGGGACAGCGAACACTGAAGCTTTCTTT	CASKGGPGTANTEAFF
TRBJ2-3	many	TRBD2	TRBV28	TGTGCCAGCAGTCCACACCCCGGGGGGGAATCTAGCACAGATACGCAGTATTTT	CASSPHPGGESSTDTQYF
TRBJ1-2	NA	NA	TRBV5-4	TGTGCCAGCAGCTTTAAGACAGAAAACTATGGCTACACCTTC	CASSFKTENYGYTF
TRBJ2-5	many	NA	TRBV20-1	TGCAGTGCTAGAGCTACACAAGAGACCCAGTACTTC	CSARATQETQYF
TRBJ1-5	many	NA	TRBV5-6	TGTGCCAGCAGCTTTAGTAGGGGGGATCAGCCCCAGCATTTT	CASSFSRGDQPQHF
TRBJ2-1	many	NA	TRBV28	TGTGCCAGCAGTTTAGGGGGGGGGCCTAGTGAGCAGTTCTTC	CASSLGGGPSEQFF
TRBJ2-1	many	NA	TRBV5-1	TGCGCCAGCCTCCGGGACACCGACAATGAGCAGTTCTTC	CASLRDTDNEQFF
TRBJ1-3	many	NA	TRBV6-1	TGTGCCAGCAGCGACAGAGCTAGCGGCTCTGGAAACACCATATATTTT	CASSDRASGSGNTIYF
TRBJ1-4	NA	NA	TRBV7-9	TGTGCCAGCAGCTTAGTTGGGCAGAAGAAAGCAACTAATGAAAAACTGTTTTTT	CASSLVGQKKATNEKLFF
TRBJ2-7	many	NA	TRBV7-2	TGTGCCAGCAGCTCCCTGGACCGAGAGCAGTACTTC	CASSSLDREQYF
TRBJ1-2	many	NA	TRBV27	TGTGCCAGCAGTTCCAGGGACTTTAGCTATGGCTACACCTTC	CASSSRDFSYGYTF
TRBJ1-2	many	TRBD1	TRBV28	TGTGCCAGCAGTCAAGCCGGGACAGGGAATAACTATGGCTACACCTTC	CASSQAGTGNNYGYTF
TRBJ2-1	few	NA	TRBV9	TGTGCCAGCAGCGTAGGGCGCGGGGGCAACACCTACAATGAGCAGTTCTTC	CASSVGRGGNTYNEQFF
TRBJ2-5	many	NA	TRBV11-2	TGTGCCAGCAGCCCAACCTGGGAGGACCGGGGATGGGGAGAGACCCAGTACTTC	CASSPTWEDRGWGETQYF
TRBJ2-1	many	TRBD1	TRBV10-3	TGTGCCGTCAAACAGGGGGAAAATTACAATGAGCAGTTCTTC	CAVKQGENYNEQFF
TRBJ1-2	NA	TRBD1	TRBV29-1	TGCAGCGTTGCAACAGGGGGCTATGGCTACACCTTC	CSVATGGYGYTF
TRBJ1-1	many	NA	TRBV30	TGTGCCTGGAGTGTAAGGGTGAACACTGAAGCTTTCTTT	CAWSVRVNTEAFF
TRBJ1-5	many	NA	TRBV3-1	TGTGCCAGCAGCCAAGTCCGCTTTAATCAGCCCCAGCATTTT	CASSQVRFNQPQHF
TRBJ1-1	many	TRBD1	TRBV11-2	TGTGCCAGCAGCCCCGAGGGGACAGTGGGCATGAACACTGAAGCTTTCTTT	CASSPEGTVGMNTEAFF
TRBJ2-7	many	TRBD1	TRBV18	TGTGCCAGCTCTCCGGACAGGTACGAGCAGTACTTC	CASSPDRYEQYF
TRBJ1-1	NA	NA	TRBV20-1	TGCAGTGCTAGACCCTCGGGGTTGCGGTGGAACACTGAAGCTTTCTTT	CSARPSGLRWNTEAFF
TRBJ1-1	many	NA	TRBV12-3/TRBV12-4	TGTGCCAGCAGGACACCCACGACGGCTTTCTTT	CASRTPTTAFF
TRBJ1-1	many	NA	TRBV20-1	TGCAGTGCTCCAAGAAGCACGGGGAACACTGAAGCTTTCTTT	CSAPRSTGNTEAFF
TRBJ2-3	many	NA	TRBV5-1	TGCGCCAGCAGCCTAACCACAGATACGCAGTATTTT	CASSLTTDTQYF
TRBJ2-5	few	NA	TRBV4-2	TGTGCCAGCAGCCAAGGGCACGGGCGGGGGCCCTTCCAAGAGACCCAGTACTTC	CASSQGHGRGPFQETQYF
TRBJ2-1	many	NA	TRBV2	TGTGCCAGCGACTTATTAGGGAATGAGCAGTTCTTC	CASDLLGNEQFF
TRBJ1-3	NA	NA	TRBV5-8	TGTGCCAGCAGCTTGGACTTTGCCGGAAACACCATATATTTT	CASSLDFAGNTIYF
TRBJ2-7	many	NA	TRBV7-9	TGTGCCAGCAGCCACTCACTCAACGAGCAGTACTTC	CASSHSLNEQYF
TRBJ2-5	many	NA	TRBV9	TGTGCCAGCAGCGTATTGGGAGAGACCCAGTACTTC	CASSVLGETQYF
TRBJ2-5	few	NA	TRBV9	TGTGCCAGCAGCGTAGCTGGACGGGACCAAGAGACCCAGTACTTC	CASSVAGRDQETQYF
TRBJ2-3	many	TRBD2	TRBV20-1	TGCAGTGCCCCGCCATTTAGCGGGGGCAGATCTAGCACAGATACGCAGTATTTT	CSAPPFSGGRSSTDTQYF